This T cell receptor beta chain was documented in a study of blood T cell repertoires in COVID-19. On the study more broadly: Samples representing acute and convalescent COVID-19 were sourced from the United States, Italy and Spain. In each case, the material was cDNA or gDNA derived from T cells, B-cell-depleted T cells, or PBMCs.

During active infection, Seattle patients enrolled and were then monitored through disease. V shed 1 base and J 2 bases; nucleotides not matched to a gene: 6. Germline V CDR1 and CDR2: SGDLS, YYNGEE. The CDR3 extends over 16 amino acids. Study processing details: Using reference gene primer amplification, nucleated cell counts were estimated. Some clones are missing from TCRdb's copy, which holds only in-frame ones; the method was immunoSEQ multiplex PCR. From that table come the V and J calls and clone size; the DNA was used to work out D and trimming. In the table there are some 160,000 clones, approximately 90% of which are singletons.

The chain couples TRBV9 to TRBJ2-7; 10 bases match TRBD1. The TCR originated in a man aged 18-30 years with COVID-19, enrolled during active disease. What was sequenced was peripheral blood. The CDR3 coding sequence is TGTGCCAGCAGCGTAACTACGGGACAGGGGCCCTACGAGCAGTACTTC. Translation: CASSVTTGQGPYEQYF.